The 10 T cell receptor beta chains below were found in one sample sequenced in a study of blood T cell repertoires in COVID-19. The repertoire was sequenced with immunoSEQ multiplex PCR; TCRdb's copy has only in-frame clones and lacks some. The table has 100,000 to 150,000 clones, about 85% seen once. The sample comprised peripheral blood. These receptors all stem from a woman aged 80 or older with COVID-19, enrolled during active disease.

The chain uses TRBV19 and TRBJ2-1; D possibly corresponds to TRBD2 (5 bases). V shed 5 bases and J shed 8 bases, with 16 bases lying between them. This CDR3 spans 14 amino acids. From germline, CDR1 is LNHDA and CDR2 SQIVND (reference sequence). Here the CDR3 reads CASSEPSLFHEQFF. The DNA for the CDR3 is TGTGCCAGTAGTGAGCCTAGCTTGTTCCATGAGCAGTTCTTC.

A few counts support this clone. This rearrangement joins TRBV27 to TRBJ2-5; weak D call: TRBD2 (7 bases). This CDR3 region has 14 residues. Germline assignment: CDR1 MNHEY and CDR2 SMNVEV (reference sequence). The V end was cut by 6 bases, the J end by 4 bases, with 15 bases between. CDR3 protein: CASSLAGAGETQYF. For the CDR3, the DNA is TGTGCCAGCAGCTTGGCGGGGGCGGGAGAGACCCAGTACTTC.

The chain uses TRBV28 and TRBJ2-2, with 9 bases matching TRBD1. J lost 0 bases, V lost 5 bases, and 13 bases had no gene match. The germline V gene encodes CDR1 MDHEN and CDR2 SYDVKM. CDR3 size: 19 residues. The CDR3 region is CASSVGTGSFRPNTGELFF. The DNA for the CDR3 is TGTGCCAGCAGTGTCGGGACAGGGAGTTTCAGACCGAACACCGGGGAGCTGTTTTTT.

This chain joins TRBV5-1 and TRBJ2-1; 10 bases match TRBD2. CDR1 SGHRS and CDR2 YFSETQ come from the germline V gene. After removal of 5 bases from V and 4 bases from J, the junction contained 24 bases not matched to a gene. CDR3 size: 21 residues. Written as DNA, the CDR3 is TGCGCCAGCAGTCCCATGGCCCTAGCGGGAGTCCCAAAAGGGAGGTACAATGAGCAGTTCTTC. Its protein is CASSPMALAGVPKGRYNEQFF.

The chain couples TRBV28 to TRBJ1-2; 8 bases align to TRBD1. V trimming: 5 bases; J trimming: 8 bases; junction bases outside the gene matches: 13. There are 15 residues in the CDR3. In germline, CDR1 is MDHEN, CDR2 SYDVKM. CDR3 residues: CASSLATGGQLGYTF. The CDR3 DNA sequence: TGTGCCAGCAGTCTCGCAACAGGGGGGCAACTAGGCTACACCTTC.

The chain has TRBV27 and TRBJ1-2; 7 bases are shared with TRBD1. V dropped 8 bases and J dropped 8; count of bases not matched to a gene: 8. Germline V gene lookup returns CDR1 MNHEY and CDR2 SMNVEV (reference sequence). The CDR3 has 12 residues. The CDR3 nucleotides read TGTGCCAGCGTAGGGGGCGCGGGGGGCTACACCTTC. It is translated as CASVGGAGGYTF.

This CDR3 is CASSRNTQGVQPQHF. The CDR3 DNA reads as TGTGCCAGCAGTAGAAACACACAGGGGGTTCAGCCCCAGCATTTT. The chain joins TRBV28 to TRBJ1-5; 8 nucleotides line up with TRBD1. In germline, CDR1 is MDHEN, CDR2 SYDVKM. With 5 bases clipped from V and 6 bases from J, the junction kept 9 bases outside the gene matches. The CDR3 has 15 amino acids.

The CDR3 DNA follows: TGCGCCAGCAGCCCACTAAACCTGGGAGAGACCCAGTACTTC. This encodes CASSPLNLGETQYF. The chain uses TRBV4-1 and TRBJ2-5; unclear D gene. The CDR3 contains 14 residues. Trimming shortened V by 4 bases and J by 4 bases, and 13 bases separated the two germline ends. The germline gives CDR1 MGHRA, CDR2 YSYEKL.

This clone was found once. The rearrangement joins TRBV10-3 to TRBJ2-7, with D unresolved. This CDR3 spans 14 amino acids. With 0 bases removed from V and 3 bases from J, the gap between germline ends came to 9 bases. Germline V CDR1 and CDR2: ENHRY, SYGVKD. The CDR3 DNA sequence: TGTGCCATCAGTGAGTCTGACATTCGCTACGAGCAGTACTTC. It yields the protein CAISESDIRYEQYF.

Written as DNA, the CDR3 is TGCGCCAGCAGCTTAGGACTATCCCAGTACTTC. It specifies CASSLGLSQYF. J is TRBJ2-5 and V is TRBV5-1, with D possibly being TRBD2 (6 bases). This CDR3 spans 11 amino acids. Between the trimmed V and J ends, which lost 2 bases and 9 bases, there was a span of 8 bases. Per the germline V gene, CDR1 is SGHRS and CDR2 is YFSETQ.